This TCR beta chain was sequenced in a study of tumor-infiltrating lymphocytes in primary liver carcinoma. About the research overall: The patient group consisted of men and women aged 30 to 69 years. Per sample, productive TCRbeta reads numbered roughly 3.5 to 7.13 million, similar across tissue types. General study findings and limits: Researchers found tumor-adjacent and tumor-blood pairs overlapped less than tumor region pairs.

The CDR3 is 16 amino acids. Germline V gene data show CDR1 as SGHAT and CDR2 as FQNNGV. A constant-region primer served to make TCR beta cDNA from approximately 490 ng total RNA. For TCR beta, libraries were produced by three nested multiplex PCR rounds using slightly modified ARM-PCR. Both of the initial two PCR rounds ran for around 9 cycles and employed TRBV1-TRBV30 forward primers alongside a C-beta reverse primer. TCRdb re-derived calls from the multiplex PCR reads in MiXCR, one entry per CDR3 protein. The table lists 85,000 to 100,000 distinct CDR3 sequences, about 73% of them singletons. Concerning this clonotype itself: Its antigen is not identified. A junction end diverges from the germline sequence, so it may reflect a read error.

Bulk tissue was left unsorted, and RNA and DNA were co-extracted from 20-30 mg of it. Infection with HBV was chronic in patients; they were treatment-naive. Sequenced sample: tumor-adjacent normal liver tissue. The chain links TRBV11-2 to TRBJ2-1; 14 nucleotides agree with TRBD2. The TCR sequence derives from a man aged 35-49 years with primary liver carcinoma and hepatitis B virus infection. The DNA for the CDR3 is TGTGCCAGCAGCTACTCTTCGACTAGCGGGAGGGAAGGAGGGCTCTTC. Protein: CASSYSSTSGREGGLF.